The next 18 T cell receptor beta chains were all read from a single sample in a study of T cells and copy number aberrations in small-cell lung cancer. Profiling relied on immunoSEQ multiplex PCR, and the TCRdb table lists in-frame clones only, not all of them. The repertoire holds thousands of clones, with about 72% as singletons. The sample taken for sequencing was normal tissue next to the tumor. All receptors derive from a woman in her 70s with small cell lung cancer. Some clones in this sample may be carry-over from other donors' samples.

CDR3 DNA: TGCGCCAGCAGCTCTGATTGGGGGGAGCTGTTTTTT. Encoded protein: CASSSDWGELFF. This chain joins TRBV5-1 and TRBJ2-2; D uncertain. Looked up from germline, CDR1 is SGHRS and CDR2 is YFSETQ. There are 12 residues in the CDR3. Trimming left V 3 bases short and J 8 bases short, with 8 bases between.

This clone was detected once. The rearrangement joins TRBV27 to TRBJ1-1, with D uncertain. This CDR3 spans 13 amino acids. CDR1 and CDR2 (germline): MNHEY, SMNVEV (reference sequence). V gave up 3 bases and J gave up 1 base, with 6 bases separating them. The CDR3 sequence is CASSFARNTEAFF. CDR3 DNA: TGTGCCAGCAGTTTTGCGAGGAACACTGAAGCTTTCTTT.

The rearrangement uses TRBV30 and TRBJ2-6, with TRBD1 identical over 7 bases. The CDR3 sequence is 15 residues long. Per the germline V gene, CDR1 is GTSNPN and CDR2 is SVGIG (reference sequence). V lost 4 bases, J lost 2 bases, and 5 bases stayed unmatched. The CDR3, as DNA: TGTGCCTGGAAAAAAACAGGGGCTGGGGCCAACGTCCTGACTTTC. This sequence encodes CAWKKTGAGANVLTF.

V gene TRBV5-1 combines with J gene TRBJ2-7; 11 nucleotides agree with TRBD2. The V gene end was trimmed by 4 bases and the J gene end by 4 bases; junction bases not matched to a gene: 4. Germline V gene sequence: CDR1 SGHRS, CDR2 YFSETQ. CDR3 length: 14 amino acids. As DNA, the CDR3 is TGCGCCAGCAGCGCCGGGACTAGCGGATACGAGCAGTACTTC. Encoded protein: CASSAGTSGYEQYF.

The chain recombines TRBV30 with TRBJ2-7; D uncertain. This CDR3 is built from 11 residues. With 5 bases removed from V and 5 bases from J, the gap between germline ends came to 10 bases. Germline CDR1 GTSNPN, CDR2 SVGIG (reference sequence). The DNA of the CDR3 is TGTGCCTGGGCCTTCCTTAACGAGCAGTACTTC. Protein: CAWAFLNEQYF.

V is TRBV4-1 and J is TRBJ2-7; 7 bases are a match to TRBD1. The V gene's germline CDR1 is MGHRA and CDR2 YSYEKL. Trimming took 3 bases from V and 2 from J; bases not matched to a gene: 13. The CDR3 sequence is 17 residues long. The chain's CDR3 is CASSQERDSSTPYEQYF. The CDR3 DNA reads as TGCGCCAGCAGCCAGGAACGGGACAGTTCTACCCCCTACGAGCAGTACTTC.

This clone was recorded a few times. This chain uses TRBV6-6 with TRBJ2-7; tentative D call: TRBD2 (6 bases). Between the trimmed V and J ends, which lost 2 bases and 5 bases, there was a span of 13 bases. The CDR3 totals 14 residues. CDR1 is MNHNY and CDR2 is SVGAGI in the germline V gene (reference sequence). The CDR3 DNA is TGTGCCAGCAGTTACGGTGGAGGGACCGACGAGCAGTACTTC. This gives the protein CASSYGGGTDEQYF.

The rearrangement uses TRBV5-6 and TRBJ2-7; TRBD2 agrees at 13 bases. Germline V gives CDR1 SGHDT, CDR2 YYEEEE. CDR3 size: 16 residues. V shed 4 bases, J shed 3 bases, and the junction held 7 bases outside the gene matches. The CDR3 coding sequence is TGTGCCAGCAGCGCAAAGGGACTAGCGGGAATCTACGAGCAGTACTTC. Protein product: CASSAKGLAGIYEQYF.

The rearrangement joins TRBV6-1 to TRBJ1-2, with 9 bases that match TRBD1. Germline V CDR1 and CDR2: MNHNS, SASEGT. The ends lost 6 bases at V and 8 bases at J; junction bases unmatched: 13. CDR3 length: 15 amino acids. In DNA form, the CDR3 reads TGTGCCAGCAGGGCCGGGACAGGGATCACGGAGGGCTACACCTTC. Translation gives CASRAGTGITEGYTF.

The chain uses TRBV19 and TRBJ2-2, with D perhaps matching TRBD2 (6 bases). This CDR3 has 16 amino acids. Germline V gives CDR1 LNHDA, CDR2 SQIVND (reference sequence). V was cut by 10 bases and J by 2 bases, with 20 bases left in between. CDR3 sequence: CATSLTGDLNTGELFF. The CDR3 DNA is TGTGCCACCTCCTTGACGGGGGACCTAAACACCGGGGAGCTGTTTTTT.

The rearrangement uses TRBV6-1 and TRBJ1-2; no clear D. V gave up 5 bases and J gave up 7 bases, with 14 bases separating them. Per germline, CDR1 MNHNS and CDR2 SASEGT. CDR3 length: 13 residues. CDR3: CASSQARSSGYTF. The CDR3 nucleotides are TGTGCCAGCAGTCAGGCTCGCAGCAGTGGCTACACCTTC.

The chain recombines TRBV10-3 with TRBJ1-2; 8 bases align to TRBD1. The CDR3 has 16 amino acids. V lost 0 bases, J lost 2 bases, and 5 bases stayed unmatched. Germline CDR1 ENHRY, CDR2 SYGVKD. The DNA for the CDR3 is TGTGCCATCAGTGAGTCTCCGGACAGGGCCAACTATGGCTACACCTTC. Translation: CAISESPDRANYGYTF.

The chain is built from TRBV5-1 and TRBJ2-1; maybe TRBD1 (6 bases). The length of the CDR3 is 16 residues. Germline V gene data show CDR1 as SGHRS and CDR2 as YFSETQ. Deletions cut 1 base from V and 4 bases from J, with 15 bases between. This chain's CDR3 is CASSLTSARGYNEQFF. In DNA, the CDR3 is TGCGCCAGCAGCTTGACGTCGGCTAGGGGGTACAATGAGCAGTTCTTC.

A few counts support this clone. CDR3 in DNA: TGTGCCAGCAGCCGCCTAAGGACAGGGGGCAATCAGCCCCAGCATTTT. The encoded protein is CASSRLRTGGNQPQHF. The V and J genes are TRBV28 and TRBJ1-5, with 9 positions matching TRBD1. The length of the CDR3 is 16 residues. CDR1 is MDHEN, CDR2 SYDVKM, per germline. V gave up 6 bases and J gave up 2 bases; unmatched junction bases: 8.

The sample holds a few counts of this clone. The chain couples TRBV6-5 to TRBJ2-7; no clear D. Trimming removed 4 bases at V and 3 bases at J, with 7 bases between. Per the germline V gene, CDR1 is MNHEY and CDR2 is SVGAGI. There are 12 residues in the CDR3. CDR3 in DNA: TGTGCCAGCAGTTCCACCTACTACGAGCAGTACTTC. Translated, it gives CASSSTYYEQYF.

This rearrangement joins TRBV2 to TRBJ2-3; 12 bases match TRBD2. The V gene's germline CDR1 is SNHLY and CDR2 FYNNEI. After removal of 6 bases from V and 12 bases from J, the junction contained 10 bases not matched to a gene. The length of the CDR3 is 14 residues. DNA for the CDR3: TGTGCCAGCAGATCAGACCCAGGACTAGCGGGACAGTATTTT. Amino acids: CASRSDPGLAGQYF.

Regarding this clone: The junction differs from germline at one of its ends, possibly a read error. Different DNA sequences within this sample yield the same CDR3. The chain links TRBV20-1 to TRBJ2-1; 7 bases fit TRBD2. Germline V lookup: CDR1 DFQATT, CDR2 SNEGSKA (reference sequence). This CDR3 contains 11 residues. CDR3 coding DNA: TGTAGTGCTAGTACCGGGGGGGAGCAGTTCTTC. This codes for CSASTGGEQFF.

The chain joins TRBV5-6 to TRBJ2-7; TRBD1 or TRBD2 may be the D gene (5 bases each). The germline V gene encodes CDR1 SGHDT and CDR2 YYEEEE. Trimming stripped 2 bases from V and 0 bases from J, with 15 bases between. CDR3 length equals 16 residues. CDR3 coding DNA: TGTGCCAGCAGCTTTGGGTGGGAGAGGGGCTCCTACGAGCAGTACTTC. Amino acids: CASSFGWERGSYEQYF.